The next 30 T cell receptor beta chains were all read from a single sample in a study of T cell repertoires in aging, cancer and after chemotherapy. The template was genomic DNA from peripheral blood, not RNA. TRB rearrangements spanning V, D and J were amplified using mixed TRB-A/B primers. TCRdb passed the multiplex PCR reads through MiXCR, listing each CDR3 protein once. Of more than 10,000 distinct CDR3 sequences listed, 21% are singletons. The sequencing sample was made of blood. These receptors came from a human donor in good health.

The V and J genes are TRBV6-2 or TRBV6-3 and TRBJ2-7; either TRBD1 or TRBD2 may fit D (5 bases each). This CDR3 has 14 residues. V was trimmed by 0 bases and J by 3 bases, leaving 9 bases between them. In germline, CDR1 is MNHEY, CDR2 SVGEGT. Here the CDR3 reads CASSYSNGGYEQYF. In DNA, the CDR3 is TGTGCCAGCAGTTACTCGAATGGGGGCTACGAGCAGTACTTC.

In DNA form, the CDR3 reads TGTGCCAGCAGACGAACCGGGACAGTGAACACCGGGGAGCTGTTTTTT. Its protein is CASRRTGTVNTGELFF. The chain combines TRBV6-5 with TRBJ2-2, with 7 bases lining up with TRBD1. V dropped 6 bases and J dropped 1; count of bases not matched to a gene: 8. The CDR3 extends over 16 amino acids. The germline gives CDR1 MNHEY, CDR2 SVGAGI.

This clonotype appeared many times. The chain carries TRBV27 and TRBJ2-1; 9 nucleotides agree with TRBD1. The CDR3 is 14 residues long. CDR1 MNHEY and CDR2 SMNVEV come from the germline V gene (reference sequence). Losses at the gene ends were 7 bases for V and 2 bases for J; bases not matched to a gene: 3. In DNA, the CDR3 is TGTGCCAGCAAGGGACAGGGAACCTACAATGAGCAGTTCTTC. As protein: CASKGQGTYNEQFF.

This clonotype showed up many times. CDR3 in amino acids: CASSSQGDPTDTQYF. CDR3 coding DNA: TGTGCCAGCAGTTCCCAGGGGGACCCCACAGATACGCAGTATTTT. The chain combines TRBV12-3 or TRBV12-4 with TRBJ2-3, with 7 bases lining up with TRBD1. This CDR3 contains 15 residues. Trimming took 4 bases from V and 2 from J; bases not matched to a gene: 6.

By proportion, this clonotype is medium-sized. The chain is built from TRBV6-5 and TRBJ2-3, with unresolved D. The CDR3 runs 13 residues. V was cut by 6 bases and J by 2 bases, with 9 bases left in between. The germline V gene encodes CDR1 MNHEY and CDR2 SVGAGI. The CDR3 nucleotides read TGTGCCAGCAGACGCGGATTCACAGATACGCAGTATTTT. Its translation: CASRRGFTDTQYF.

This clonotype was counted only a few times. The CDR3, as DNA: TGTGCCAGCAGCGTGGACCTCACGGGGCCCCTCCACTTT. Protein: CASSVDLTGPLHF. The V call is TRBV11-2, the J call TRBJ1-6; D ambiguous. The CDR3 has 13 amino acids. The germline CDR1 and CDR2 sequences are SGHAT and FQNNGV. With 5 bases removed from V and 13 bases from J, the gap between germline ends came to 15 bases.

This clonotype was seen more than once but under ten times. This CDR3 is CASSYSRGGTRPLEQYF. CDR3 in DNA: TGTGCCAGCAGTTACTCGAGGGGGGGGACAAGGCCTCTCGAGCAGTACTTC. The chain carries TRBV6-5 and TRBJ2-7; a weak D match, TRBD2 (7 bases). Germline V gene sequence: CDR1 MNHEY, CDR2 SVGAGI. The CDR3 runs 17 residues. V gave up 0 bases and J gave up 6 bases, with 21 bases separating them.

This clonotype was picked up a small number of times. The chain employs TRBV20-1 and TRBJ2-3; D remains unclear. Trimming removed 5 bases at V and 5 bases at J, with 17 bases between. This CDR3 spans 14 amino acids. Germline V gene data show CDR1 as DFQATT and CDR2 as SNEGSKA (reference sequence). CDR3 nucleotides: TGCAGTGCTTCGATCCGGGCCCTCGAAGATACGCAGTATTTT. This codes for CSASIRALEDTQYF.

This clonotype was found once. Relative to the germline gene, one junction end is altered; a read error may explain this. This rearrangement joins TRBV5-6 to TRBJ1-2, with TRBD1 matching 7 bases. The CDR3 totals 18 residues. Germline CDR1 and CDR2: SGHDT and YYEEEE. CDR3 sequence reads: CASSQETRTGIFNYGYTF. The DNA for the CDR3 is TGCGCCAGCAGCCAAGAGACCAGGACAGGAATATTTAACTATGGCTACACCTTC.

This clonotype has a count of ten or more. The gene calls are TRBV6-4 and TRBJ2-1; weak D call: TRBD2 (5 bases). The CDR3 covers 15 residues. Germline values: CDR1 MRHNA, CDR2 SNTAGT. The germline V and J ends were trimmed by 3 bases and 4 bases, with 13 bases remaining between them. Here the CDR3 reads CASSEGGAEYNEQFF. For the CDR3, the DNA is TGTGCCAGCAGTGAAGGTGGAGCGGAGTACAATGAGCAGTTCTTC.

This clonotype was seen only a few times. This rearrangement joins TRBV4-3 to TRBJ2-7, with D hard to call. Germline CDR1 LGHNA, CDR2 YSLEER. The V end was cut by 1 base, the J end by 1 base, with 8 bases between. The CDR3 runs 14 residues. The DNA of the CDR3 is TGCGCCAGCAGCCAAGGTTACGGATCCTACGAGCAGTACTTC. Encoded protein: CASSQGYGSYEQYF.

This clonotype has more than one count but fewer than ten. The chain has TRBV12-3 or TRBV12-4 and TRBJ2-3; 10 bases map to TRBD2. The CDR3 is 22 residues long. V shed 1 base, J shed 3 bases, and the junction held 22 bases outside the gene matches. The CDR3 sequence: CASSLVWGTSVSPPKVTDTQYF. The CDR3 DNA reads TGTGCCAGCAGTTTAGTATGGGGGACTAGCGTCAGCCCACCAAAGGTTACAGATACGCAGTATTTT.

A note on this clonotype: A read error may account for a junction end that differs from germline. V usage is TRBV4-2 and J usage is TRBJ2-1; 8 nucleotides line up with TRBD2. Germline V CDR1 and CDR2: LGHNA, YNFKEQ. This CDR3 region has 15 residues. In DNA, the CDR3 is TGCGCCAGCAGCCCCCGCGGGGGGCCGAAGTATGAGCAGTTCTTC. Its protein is CASSPRGGPKYEQFF.

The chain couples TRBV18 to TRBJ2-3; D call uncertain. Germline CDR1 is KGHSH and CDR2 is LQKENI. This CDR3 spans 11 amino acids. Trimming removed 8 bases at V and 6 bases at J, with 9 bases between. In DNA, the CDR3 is TGTGCCAGCACCCTCGCTGATACGCAGTATTTT. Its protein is CASTLADTQYF.

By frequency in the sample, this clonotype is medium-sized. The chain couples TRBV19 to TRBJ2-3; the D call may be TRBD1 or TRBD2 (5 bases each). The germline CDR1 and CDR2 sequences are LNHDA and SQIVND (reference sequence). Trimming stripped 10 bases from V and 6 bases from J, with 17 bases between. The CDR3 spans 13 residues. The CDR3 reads CATWTGWGDTQYF. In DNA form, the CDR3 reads TGTGCCACCTGGACTGGATGGGGGGATACGCAGTATTTT.

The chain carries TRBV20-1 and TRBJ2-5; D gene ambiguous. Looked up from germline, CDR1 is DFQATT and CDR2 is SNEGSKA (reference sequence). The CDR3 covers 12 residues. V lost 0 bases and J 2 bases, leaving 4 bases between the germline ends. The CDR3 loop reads CSARDRQETQYF. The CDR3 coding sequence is TGCAGTGCTAGAGATCGTCAAGAGACCCAGTACTTC.

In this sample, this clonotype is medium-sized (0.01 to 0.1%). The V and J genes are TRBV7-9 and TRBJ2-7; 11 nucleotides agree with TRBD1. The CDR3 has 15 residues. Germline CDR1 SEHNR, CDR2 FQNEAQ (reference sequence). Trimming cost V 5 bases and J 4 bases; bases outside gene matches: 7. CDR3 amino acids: CASSPLGQGGYEQYF. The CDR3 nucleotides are TGTGCCAGCAGCCCATTGGGACAGGGGGGTTACGAGCAGTACTTC.

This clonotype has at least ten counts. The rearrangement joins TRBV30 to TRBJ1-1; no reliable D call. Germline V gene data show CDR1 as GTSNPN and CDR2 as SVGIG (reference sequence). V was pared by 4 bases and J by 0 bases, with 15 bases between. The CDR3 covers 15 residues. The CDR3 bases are TGTGCCTGGACCCCTTTTATGCAGATGAACACTGAAGCTTTCTTT. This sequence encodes CAWTPFMQMNTEAFF. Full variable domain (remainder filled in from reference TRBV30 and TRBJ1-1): SQTIHQWPATLVQPVGSPLSLECTVEGTSNPNLYWYRQAAGRGLQLLFYSVGIGQISSEVPQNLSASRPQDRQFILSSKKLLLSDSGFYLCAWTPFMQMNTEAFFGQGTRLTVV.

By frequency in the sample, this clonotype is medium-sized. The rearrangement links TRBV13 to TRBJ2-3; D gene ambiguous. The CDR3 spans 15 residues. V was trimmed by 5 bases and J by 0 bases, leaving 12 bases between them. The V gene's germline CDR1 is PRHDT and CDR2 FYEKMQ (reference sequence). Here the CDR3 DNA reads TGTGCCAGCAGCCCACAGTTAACTAGCACAGATACGCAGTATTTT. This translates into CASSPQLTSTDTQYF.

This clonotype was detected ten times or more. The CDR3 bases are TGTGCCAGCAGCGATCAGGGGGTGCAGTTCTTC. It is translated as CASSDQGVQFF. The rearrangement uses TRBV12-3 or TRBV12-4 and TRBJ2-1; 7 bases align to TRBD1. The CDR3 has 11 amino acids. J was trimmed by 12 bases and V by 6 bases; bases with no gene match: 5.

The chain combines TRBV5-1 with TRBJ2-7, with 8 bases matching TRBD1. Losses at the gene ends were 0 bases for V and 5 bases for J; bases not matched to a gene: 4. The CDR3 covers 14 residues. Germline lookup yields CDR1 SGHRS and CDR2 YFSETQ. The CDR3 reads CASSLDGQGDEQYF. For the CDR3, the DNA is TGCGCCAGCAGCTTGGATGGACAGGGAGACGAGCAGTACTTC. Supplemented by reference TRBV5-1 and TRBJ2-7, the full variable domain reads KAGVTQTPRYLIKTRGQQVTLSCSPISGHRSVSWYQQTPGQGLQFLFEYFSETQRNKGNFPGRFSGRQFSNSRSEMNVSTLELGDSALYLCASSLDGQGDEQYFGPGTRLTVT.

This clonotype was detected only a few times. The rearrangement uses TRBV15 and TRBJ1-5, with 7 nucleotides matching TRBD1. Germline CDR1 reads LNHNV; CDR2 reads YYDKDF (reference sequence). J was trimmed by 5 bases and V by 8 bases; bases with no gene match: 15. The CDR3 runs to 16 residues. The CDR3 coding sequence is TGTGCCACCGGGACGTGGGGTTCAGGGGGGGATCAGCCCCAGCATTTT. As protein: CATGTWGSGGDQPQHF.

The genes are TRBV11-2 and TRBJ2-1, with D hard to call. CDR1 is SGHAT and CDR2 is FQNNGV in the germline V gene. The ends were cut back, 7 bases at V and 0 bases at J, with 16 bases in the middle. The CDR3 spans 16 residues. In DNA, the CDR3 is TGTGCCAGCATCGAAGGTGCGGTGAGCTCCTACAATGAGCAGTTCTTC. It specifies CASIEGAVSSYNEQFF.

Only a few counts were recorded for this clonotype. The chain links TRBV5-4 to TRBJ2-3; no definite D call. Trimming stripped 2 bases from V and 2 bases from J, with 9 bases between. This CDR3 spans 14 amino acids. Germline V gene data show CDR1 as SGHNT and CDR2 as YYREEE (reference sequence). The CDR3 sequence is CASSLDPFTDTQYF. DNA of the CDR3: TGTGCCAGCAGCTTAGACCCCTTCACAGATACGCAGTATTTT. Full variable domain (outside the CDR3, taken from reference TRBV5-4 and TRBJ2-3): ETGVTQSPTHLIKTRGQQVTLRCSSQSGHNTVSWYQQALGQGPQFIFQYYREEENGRGNFPPRFSGLQFPNYSSELNVNALELDDSALYLCASSLDPFTDTQYFGPGTRLTVL.

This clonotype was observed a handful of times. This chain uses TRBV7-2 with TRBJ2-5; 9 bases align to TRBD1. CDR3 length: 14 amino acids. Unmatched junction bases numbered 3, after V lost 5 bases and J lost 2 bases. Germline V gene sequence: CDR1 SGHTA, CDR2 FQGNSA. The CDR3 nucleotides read TGTGCCAGCAGCCGGGACAGGGCACAAGAGACCCAGTACTTC. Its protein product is CASSRDRAQETQYF. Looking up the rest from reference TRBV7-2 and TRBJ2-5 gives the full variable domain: GAGVSQSPSNKVTEKGKDVELRCDPISGHTALYWYRQSLGQGLEFLIYFQGNSAPDKSGLPSDRFSAERTGGSVSTLTIQRTQQEDSAVYLCASSRDRAQETQYFGPGTRLLVL.

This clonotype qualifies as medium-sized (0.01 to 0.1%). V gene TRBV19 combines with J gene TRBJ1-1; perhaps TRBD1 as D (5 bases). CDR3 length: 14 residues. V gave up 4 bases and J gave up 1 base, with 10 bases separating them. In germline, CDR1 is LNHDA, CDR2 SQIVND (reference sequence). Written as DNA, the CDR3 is TGTGCCAGTAGTAAGCAGGGTTGGAACACTGAAGCTTTCTTT. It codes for CASSKQGWNTEAFF.

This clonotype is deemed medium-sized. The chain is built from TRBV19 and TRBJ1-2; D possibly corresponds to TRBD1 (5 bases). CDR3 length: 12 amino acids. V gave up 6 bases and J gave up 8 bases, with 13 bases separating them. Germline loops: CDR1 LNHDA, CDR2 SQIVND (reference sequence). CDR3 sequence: CASSPGFTGYTF. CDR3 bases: TGTGCCAGTAGCCCAGGGTTCACCGGCTACACCTTC. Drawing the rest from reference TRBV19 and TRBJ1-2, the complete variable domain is DGGITQSPKYLFRKEGQNVTLSCEQNLNHDAMYWYRQDPGQGLRLIYYSQIVNDFQKGDIAEGYSVSREKKESFPLTVTSAQKNPTAFYLCASSPGFTGYTFGSGTRLTVV.

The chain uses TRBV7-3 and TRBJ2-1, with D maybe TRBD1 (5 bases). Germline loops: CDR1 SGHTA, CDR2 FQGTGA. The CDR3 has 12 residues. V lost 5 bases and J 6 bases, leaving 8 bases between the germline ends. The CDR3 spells CASSVRVNEQFF. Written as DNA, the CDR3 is TGTGCCAGCAGCGTCAGGGTCAATGAGCAGTTCTTC.

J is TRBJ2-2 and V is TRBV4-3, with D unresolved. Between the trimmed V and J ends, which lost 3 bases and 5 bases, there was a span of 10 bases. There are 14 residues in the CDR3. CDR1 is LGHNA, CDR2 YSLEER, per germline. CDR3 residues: CASSHLEGTGELFF. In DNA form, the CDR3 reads TGCGCCAGCAGCCACCTAGAAGGAACCGGGGAGCTGTTTTTT.

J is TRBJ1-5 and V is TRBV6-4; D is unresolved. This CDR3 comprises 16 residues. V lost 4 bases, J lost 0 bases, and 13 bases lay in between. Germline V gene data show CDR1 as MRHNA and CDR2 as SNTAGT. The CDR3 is CASSGLRSYSNQPQHF. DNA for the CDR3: TGTGCCAGCAGTGGGCTCCGTTCCTATAGCAATCAGCCCCAGCATTTT.